This T cell receptor (beta chain) is drawn from a study of T cells in Graves' hyperthyroidism and ophthalmopathy. In regard to this clonotype: The antigen is undetermined.

The study enrolled patients aged 18 to 65 with newly diagnosed hyperthyroidism of under 2 months' duration. There were TCR beta CDR3 regions amplified from RNA transcripts. Initially, a first-round RT-PCR of the TCR CDR3 employed the HTBI primer set. MiXCR, run by TCRdb on the multiplex PCR reads, gives a single entry per CDR3 protein. The repertoire has approximately 700,000 distinct CDR3 sequences, 16% of them found once; the top ten carry approximately 8%. General study findings and limits: Most thyroid clonotypes that were expanded above 0.001 also turned up in blood.

Germline assignment: CDR1 SQVTM and CDR2 ANQGSEA. The CDR3 is made up of 14 amino acids. Trimming pared 4 bases from V and 0 bases from J, leaving 11 bases between. The chain employs TRBV29-1 and TRBJ2-3, with D perhaps TRBD2 (5 bases). The sequence was collected from a man in his late teens or twenties with Graves' hyperthyroidism. Source material: blood. The CDR3 reads CSVGEGVSTDTQYF. In DNA, the CDR3 is TGCAGCGTTGGTGAGGGAGTGAGCACAGATACGCAGTATTTT.